The clone carrying this T cell receptor (beta chain) appeared a few times. Its antigen is still unknown. These data belong to a study of regulatory T cells in long-lasting Graves disease. Findings and limits, study-wide: Among samples with persistent disease, TRBV28, TRBJ1-2 and TRBJ2-5 were favored.

Time point of the sample: newly diagnosed GD, antithyroid drugs for less than 3 months. Researchers made the TCR library from RNA that was extracted from PBMCs. V was clipped by 3 bases and J by 4 bases, with 16 bases between them. The CDR3 extends over 15 amino acids. Germline CDR1 is SGHNT and CDR2 is YYREEE (reference sequence). For TCR beta, libraries came from iRepertoire HTBI primers and Arm-PCR of CDR3 regions. MiXCR, run by TCRdb on the multiplex PCR reads, gives a single entry per CDR3 protein. The sample shows approximately 350,000 distinct CDR3 sequences, approximately 12% of them seen only once. The sample was also reused in another study, on T cells in Graves' hyperthyroidism and ophthalmopathy.

The V call is TRBV5-4, the J call TRBJ1-2; tentative D call: TRBD1 (5 bases). This TCR derives from a woman under 30 with Graves disease. The material was peripheral blood mononuclear cells (PBMCs), obtained at new diagnosis, from a patient treated with antithyroid drugs. DNA for the CDR3: TGTGCCAGCAGCTCGGGCGGACGACAGCCCTATGGCTACACCTTC. Translation gives CASSSGGRQPYGYTF.